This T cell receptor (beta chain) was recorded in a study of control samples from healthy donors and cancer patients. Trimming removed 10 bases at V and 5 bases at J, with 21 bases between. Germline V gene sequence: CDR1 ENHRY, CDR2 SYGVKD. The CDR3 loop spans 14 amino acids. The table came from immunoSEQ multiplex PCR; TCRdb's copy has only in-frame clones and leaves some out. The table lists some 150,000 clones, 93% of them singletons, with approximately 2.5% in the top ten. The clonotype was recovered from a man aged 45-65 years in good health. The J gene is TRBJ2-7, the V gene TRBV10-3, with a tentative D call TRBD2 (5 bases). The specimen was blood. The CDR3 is CATRLTSTIDEQYF. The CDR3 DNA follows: TGTGCCACCAGACTTACTAGTACGATCGACGAGCAGTACTTC.